This TCR beta chain was recorded in a study of cytomegalovirus exposure and HLA in healthy donors. Researchers ran the PCR with 60 Vbeta and 13 Jbeta primers. Sequenced by immunoSEQ multiplex PCR; TCRdb stores in-frame clones only, minus some. The table records 60,000 to 75,000 clones, 72% of them present only once. The CDR3 consists of 15 residues. Germline V lookup: CDR1 SGHRS, CDR2 YFSETQ. V was clipped by 1 base and J by 3 bases; unmatched bases: 6. Points from the study as a whole: Indistinguishable V segments, including TRBV6-2 and TRBV6-3, were excluded. Later on, a genetic analysis was performed. It linked a missense variant in DCLRE1C with V- and J-gene trimming of TCR beta.

Remarks on this clone: Its cognate antigen is unknown.

This TCR came from a woman aged 40-49 years in good health and CMV-seropositive. V usage is TRBV5-1 and J usage is TRBJ2-5, with 7 bases that match TRBD1. The specimen sequenced was PBMCs. This CDR3 is CASSLRTGQKETQYF. CDR3 DNA: TGCGCCAGCAGCTTGCGGACAGGCCAAAAAGAGACCCAGTACTTC.